What follows are 17 T cell receptor beta chains derived from one specimen sequenced in a study of regulatory T cells in long-lasting Graves disease (dated by TCRdb to 2020 to 2023). Receptor libraries were prepared by multiplex PCR. The data were produced on an Illumina HiSeq 4000. TCR beta libraries were built with iRepertoire HTBI primers and Arm-PCR amplification of CDR3 regions. Through fastp at Q25 and MiXCR, TCRdb rebuilt clones from the public reads, retaining in-frame beta chains. CDR3 protein sequences are deduplicated, and each keeps its most common genes and DNA. This sample holds 440,000 or so distinct CDR3 sequences; 14% to 15% were observed only once. In total, the top ten clones hold over 15% of the sample. Per the publication, the time point label means: newly diagnosed GD, antithyroid drugs for less than 3 months. For both TCR sequencing and RNA sequencing, RNA was extracted from PBMCs using TRIzol.

The same sample was also studied in work on T cells in Graves' hyperthyroidism and ophthalmopathy.

Source: peripheral blood mononuclear cells (PBMCs), taken at new diagnosis, from a patient treated with antithyroid drugs. The receptors were gathered from a woman in her 30s with Graves disease. Donor details come from another sample of the same person, matched by shared clones.

This clonotype was detected only a few times. The chain has TRBV9 and TRBJ2-1; tentatively, D is TRBD2 (6 bases). The CDR3 runs 14 residues. Trimming removed 2 bases from V and 6 bases from J, with 12 bases in between. Germline V lookup: CDR1 SGDLS, CDR2 YYNGEE. CDR3 sequence reads: CASSVGDSGNEQFF. As DNA, the CDR3 is TGTGCCAGCAGCGTTGGAGATAGCGGCAATGAGCAGTTCTTC. The full variable domain, rest sourced from reference TRBV9 and TRBJ2-1, is DSGVTQTPKHLITATGQRVTLRCSPRSGDLSVYWYQQSLDQGLQFLIQYYNGEERAKGNILERFSAQQFPDLHSELNLSSLELGDSALYFCASSVGDSGNEQFFGPGTRLTVL.

This clonotype has more than one count but fewer than ten. The gene calls are TRBV7-7 and TRBJ2-7; D gene unclear. Trimming removed 6 bases from V and 6 bases from J, with 15 bases in between. CDR1 is SSHAT, CDR2 FNYEAQ, per germline (reference sequence). The CDR3 is made up of 13 amino acids. CDR3 residues: CASSSSPTSEQYF. The CDR3 nucleotides are TGTGCCAGCAGTTCCAGCCCCACGAGCGAGCAGTACTTC.

A word on this clonotype: A read error may explain this, as a much larger clone is one base away. The chain employs TRBV20-1 and TRBJ2-1, with TRBD2 matching over 7 bases. The CDR3 extends over 14 amino acids. Germline CDR1 is DFQATT and CDR2 is SNEGSKA (reference sequence). The CDR3 is CSARDPLAALVQLF. The CDR3 region has the DNA TGCAGTGCTAGAGATCCCCTAGCGGCCCTAGTGCAGCTCTTC.

This clonotype was recorded at least ten times. The germline gene is not matched at one end of the junction; a read error may be the cause. The J gene is TRBJ1-3, the V gene TRBV3-1; D possibly corresponds to TRBD1 (5 bases). Germline V lookup: CDR1 LGHDT, CDR2 YNNKEL (reference sequence). CDR3 length: 13 amino acids. The CDR3 is CASSQDSRAARFF. CDR3 sequence (DNA): TGTGCCAGCAGCCAAGACAGCAGGGCGGCCCGTTTTTTT.

This clonotype was picked up many times. The chain couples TRBV11-2 to TRBJ2-3; 8 positions match TRBD2. This CDR3 comprises 18 residues. With V trimmed by 4 bases and J by 0 bases, 12 bases remained unmatched. The V gene's germline CDR1 is SGHAT and CDR2 FQNNGV. The CDR3 loop reads CASSWLGRGGLSTDTQYF. CDR3 DNA: TGTGCCAGCAGCTGGCTCGGACGGGGGGGCTTGAGCACAGATACGCAGTATTTT.

Comments on this clonotype: A much larger clone differs by one base, so this may be a read error. Lacking the conserved final phenylalanine or tryptophan, this CDR3 likely reflects a read error. The chain combines TRBV6-1 with TRBJ2-1, with D possibly being TRBD1 (6 bases). The CDR3 runs to 14 residues. Germline V gene lookup returns CDR1 MNHNS and CDR2 SASEGT. V was trimmed by 10 bases and J by 6 bases, leaving 19 bases between them. The CDR3 region is CATPGHFFSNEQFI. The CDR3 DNA reads TGTGCCACTCCGGGACACTTTTTTTCCAATGAGCAGTTCATC.

This clonotype appeared many times. The rearrangement uses TRBV2 and TRBJ2-7; weak D call: TRBD1 (5 bases). This CDR3 is built from 14 residues. V was clipped by 6 bases and J by 1 base, with 13 bases between them. Looked up from germline, CDR1 is SNHLY and CDR2 is FYNNEI. In DNA form, the CDR3 reads TGTGCCAGCAGATGGACACTGAATTCCTACGAGCAGTACTTC. It codes for CASRWTLNSYEQYF.

Many counts were recorded for this clonotype. The chain joins TRBV7-3 to TRBJ2-5; no clear D gene. The CDR3 contains 15 residues. V was shortened by 2 bases and J by 1 base, with 11 bases between the two germline ends. Germline V gene data show CDR1 as SGHTA and CDR2 as FQGTGA. In nucleotides, the CDR3 is TGTGCCAGCAGCTTACCCCTCGGCTTCCAAGAGACCCAGTACTTC. It translates to CASSLPLGFQETQYF.

This clonotype has ten or more counts. The V and J genes are TRBV28 and TRBJ1-1; D call uncertain. The CDR3 consists of 12 residues. Between the trimmed V and J ends, which lost 7 bases and 2 bases, there was a span of 8 bases. Germline V gene sequence: CDR1 MDHEN, CDR2 SYDVKM. DNA for the CDR3: TGTGCCAGCACGGACCGAAACACTGAAGCTTTCTTT. Protein sequence: CASTDRNTEAFF.

This clonotype was counted many times. The chain is built from TRBV7-9 and TRBJ2-7; TRBD1 agrees at 9 bases. V was clipped by 1 base and J by 5 bases; unmatched bases: 6. The CDR3 consists of 15 residues. Germline V gene lookup returns CDR1 SEHNR and CDR2 FQNEAQ (reference sequence). The DNA for the CDR3 is TGTGCCAGCAGCTTAGGGGGACAGGGCACCCACGAGCAGTACTTC. This translates into CASSLGGQGTHEQYF.

Ten or more counts support this clonotype. The chain carries TRBV12-3 or TRBV12-4 and TRBJ2-5; 7 positions match TRBD2. CDR3 length: 14 residues. With V trimmed by 3 bases and J by 4 bases, 5 bases remained unmatched. In nucleotides, the CDR3 is TGTGCCAGCAGTTTTGGGGGGAGGGGAGAGACCCAGTACTTC. Its protein is CASSFGGRGETQYF.

This clonotype was observed a handful of times. The gene calls are TRBV7-9 and TRBJ2-5, with D hard to call. Per the germline V gene, CDR1 is SEHNR and CDR2 is FQNEAQ (reference sequence). The CDR3 runs to 12 residues. The V and J ends lost 4 bases and 4 bases respectively, with 7 bases between them. The CDR3 DNA is TGTGCCAGCAGCTCCCCCCTAGAGACCCAGTACTTC. This encodes CASSSPLETQYF.

This clonotype was seen ten or more times. This sequence joins TRBV11-2 and TRBJ1-5; a possible D gene is TRBD1 (6 bases). Germline V gene data show CDR1 as SGHAT and CDR2 as FQNNGV. The CDR3 consists of 15 residues. V lost 4 bases, J lost 7 bases, and 17 bases lay in between. Here the CDR3 reads CASSSGGGREQPQHF. CDR3 coding DNA: TGTGCCAGCAGCTCCGGAGGGGGACGGGAGCAGCCCCAGCATTTT.

This clonotype came up many times. This chain uses TRBV6-5 with TRBJ2-1; D perhaps matches TRBD2 (5 bases). Between the trimmed V and J ends, which lost 2 bases and 2 bases, there was a span of 10 bases. Germline lookup yields CDR1 MNHEY and CDR2 SVGAGI. The CDR3 runs 15 residues. This chain's CDR3 is CASSYGLRPYNEQFF. The CDR3 DNA is TGTGCCAGCAGTTACGGACTTAGGCCCTACAATGAGCAGTTCTTC.

This clonotype has only a few counts. The chain recombines TRBV11-2 with TRBJ1-6; D is unresolved. Deletions cut 0 bases from V and 10 bases from J, with 7 bases between. This CDR3 is built from 13 residues. Germline CDR1 SGHAT, CDR2 FQNNGV. CDR3 region: CASSLDSGSPLHF. As DNA, the CDR3 is TGTGCCAGCAGCTTAGATAGCGGGTCACCCCTCCACTTT.

This clonotype was found many times. V and J are TRBV2 and TRBJ2-7, with 16 bases fitting TRBD2. Germline CDR1 SNHLY, CDR2 FYNNEI. The CDR3 extends over 15 amino acids. With V trimmed by 10 bases and J by 2 bases, 5 bases remained unmatched. CDR3 in amino acids: CATGTSGRAAYEQYF. The CDR3 coding sequence is TGTGCCACCGGGACTAGCGGGAGGGCCGCCTACGAGCAGTACTTC.

This clonotype was counted ten times or more. V is TRBV7-9 and J is TRBJ2-3; D gene unclear. This CDR3 is built from 11 residues. Deletions cut 8 bases from V and 6 bases from J, with 9 bases between. Germline values: CDR1 SEHNR, CDR2 FQNEAQ (reference sequence). CDR3 sequence: CASPTGDTQYF. Written as DNA, the CDR3 is TGTGCCAGCCCCACCGGGGATACGCAGTATTTT.